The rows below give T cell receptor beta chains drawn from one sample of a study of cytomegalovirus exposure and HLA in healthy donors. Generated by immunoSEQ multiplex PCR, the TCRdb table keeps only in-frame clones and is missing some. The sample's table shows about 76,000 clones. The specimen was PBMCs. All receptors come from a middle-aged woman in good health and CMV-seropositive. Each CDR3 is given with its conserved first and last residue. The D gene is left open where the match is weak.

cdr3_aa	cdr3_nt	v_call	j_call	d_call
CASSAGTVNQPQHF	TGTGCCAGTAGTGCCGGGACTGTGAATCAGCCCCAGCATTTT	TRBV19	TRBJ1-5	NA
CATSRVGGNTYEQYF	TGTGCCACCAGCAGAGTCGGCGGAAATACCTACGAGCAGTACTTC	TRBV15	TRBJ2-7	NA
CASSSRLAGGPWEQFF	TGTGCCAGCAGTTCGCGACTAGCGGGAGGGCCTTGGGAGCAGTTCTTC	TRBV27	TRBJ2-1	TRBD2
CSAEGHLEQYF	TGCAGTGCTGAGGGACACCTCGAGCAGTACTTC	TRBV20-1	TRBJ2-7	NA
CASSGRDRPYEQYF	TGCGCCAGCAGCGGTAGGGACAGACCCTACGAGCAGTACTTC	TRBV10-1	TRBJ2-7	TRBD1
CASRLGAIMGGSNQPQHF	TGTGCCAGTCGCCTTGGGGCCATCATGGGGGGTAGCAATCAGCCCCAGCATTTT	TRBV19	TRBJ1-5	NA
CARLNSGLAGGSSEQFF	TGTGCCAGACTCAACTCGGGACTAGCGGGAGGGTCAAGTGAGCAGTTCTTC	TRBV2	TRBJ2-1	TRBD2
CASRAGTSYGYTF	TGTGCCAGCAGGGCCGGGACAAGCTATGGCTACACCTTC	TRBV5-4	TRBJ1-2	NA
CASSRTGVPEKLFF	TGTGCCAGCTCACGGACAGGGGTTCCTGAAAAACTGTTTTTT	TRBV18	TRBJ1-4	TRBD1
CASSLVQGAHGYTF	TGTGCCAGCAGCTTAGTACAGGGGGCGCACGGCTACACCTTC	TRBV7-9	TRBJ1-2	TRBD1
CASSLSGTGGPYEQYF	TGTGCCAGCAGTTTATCAGGGACAGGGGGCCCCTACGAGCAGTACTTC	TRBV27	TRBJ2-7	TRBD1
CASRTSGGYEQYF	TGTGCCAGTCGGACTAGCGGGGGCTACGAGCAGTACTTC	TRBV19	TRBJ2-7	TRBD2
CASSYQGTFPKETQYF	TGTGCCAGCAGTTACCAAGGGACTTTCCCCAAAGAGACCCAGTACTTC	TRBV6-5	TRBJ2-5	NA
CASSLGLAGGPTETQYF	TGCGCCAGCAGCTTGGGGCTAGCGGGAGGGCCAACAGAGACCCAGTACTTC	TRBV5-1	TRBJ2-5	TRBD2
CASSLRGTDNEKLFF	TGTGCCAGCAGCCTGCGGGGGACGGATAATGAAAAACTGTTTTTT	TRBV11-2	TRBJ1-4	NA
CASSLNGQGYSPLHF	TGTGCCAGCAGCTTAAACGGCCAGGGATATTCACCCCTCCACTTT	TRBV7-3	TRBJ1-6	NA
CASNDRDIGTDTQYF	TGTGCCAGCAACGACAGGGACATTGGGACAGATACGCAGTATTTT	TRBV6-6	TRBJ2-3	TRBD1
CASSHPTSGASYEQYF	TGTGCCAGCAGCCATCCCACTAGCGGGGCCTCCTACGAGCAGTACTTC	TRBV7-9	TRBJ2-7	TRBD2
CASSYGLAGAKQYF	TGTGCCAGCAGTTACGGACTAGCGGGAGCAAAGCAGTACTTC	TRBV6-5	TRBJ2-7	TRBD2
CASSRNARRDQPQHF	TGTGCCAGCAGCCGTAACGCCCGGAGGGATCAGCCCCAGCATTTT	TRBV28	TRBJ1-5	NA
CASSISRNTGELFF	TGTGCCAGTAGTATTTCCAGAAACACCGGGGAGCTGTTTTTT	TRBV19	TRBJ2-2	NA
CASSVGGSGANVLTF	TGTGCCAGCAGCGTAGGAGGGTCTGGGGCCAACGTCCTGACTTTC	TRBV9	TRBJ2-6	NA
CASSLRSEAPNNEQFF	TGTGCCAGCAGCTTAAGAAGCGAGGCCCCCAACAATGAGCAGTTCTTC	TRBV7-9	TRBJ2-1	NA
CASSILAGGTDTQYF	TGTGCCAGTAGTATCCTAGCGGGGGGCACAGATACGCAGTATTTT	TRBV19	TRBJ2-3	TRBD2
CASSQDRGTGDYGYTF	TGTGCCAGCAGCCAAGATAGGGGGACAGGGGACTATGGCTACACCTTC	TRBV4-2	TRBJ1-2	TRBD1
CASSRDVGGFYEQYF	TGTGCCAGCAGCCGAGATGTCGGGGGGTTCTACGAGCAGTACTTC	TRBV7-3	TRBJ2-7	TRBD2
CASSEGTSLRNEQFF	TGTGCCAGCAGTGAAGGGACTAGCCTTCGGAATGAGCAGTTCTTC	TRBV2	TRBJ2-1	TRBD2
CASSEFAGAATGELFF	TGTGCCAGCAGTGAATTCGCGGGGGCGGCCACCGGGGAGCTGTTTTTT	TRBV25-1	TRBJ2-2	NA
CASSLSGGADNYGYTF	TGTGCCAGCAGCTTATCGGGGGGGGCAGACAACTATGGCTACACCTTC	TRBV7-2	TRBJ1-2	NA
CASSWQGRGTEAFF	TGTGCCAGCAGCTGGCAGGGGAGAGGGACTGAAGCTTTCTTT	TRBV11-1	TRBJ1-1	NA
CASARQGAVYGYTF	TGTGCCAGCGCACGACAGGGGGCCGTATATGGCTACACCTTC	TRBV6-5	TRBJ1-2	TRBD1
CASSYSGEGADSPLHF	TGTGCCAGCAGTTACTCGGGCGAGGGGGCGGACTCACCCCTCCACTTT	TRBV6-6	TRBJ1-6	TRBD1
CASSFRVVGSPLHF	TGTGCCAGCAGCTTCAGGGTAGTCGGATCACCCCTCCACTTT	TRBV5-4	TRBJ1-6	NA
CASSGTGGDEKLFF	TGTGCCAGCTCAGGCACAGGGGGCGATGAAAAACTGTTTTTT	TRBV18	TRBJ1-4	TRBD1
CASSQEEAAHTEAFF	TGTGCCAGCAGCCAGGAGGAGGCGGCGCACACTGAAGCTTTCTTT	TRBV4-2	TRBJ1-1	NA
CASSRWGGSIYGYTF	TGCGCCAGCAGCCGTTGGGGGGGGTCAATCTATGGCTACACCTTC	TRBV5-1	TRBJ1-2	NA
CASSFQESGQPAAFF	TGTGCCAGCAGCTTCCAGGAGTCAGGGCAGCCCGCAGCTTTCTTT	TRBV7-6	TRBJ1-1	NA
CASRRQGVDGYTF	TGTGCCAGCCGTAGACAGGGAGTGGATGGCTACACCTTC	TRBV28	TRBJ1-2	TRBD1
CASSIGAGAGYEQYF	TGTGCCAGTAGTATAGGAGCGGGAGCTGGCTACGAGCAGTACTTC	TRBV19	TRBJ2-7	TRBD2
CASSRLAKNYEQYF	TGTGCCAGCAGCCGACTAGCGAAGAACTACGAGCAGTACTTC	TRBV5-8	TRBJ2-7	TRBD2
CASRRDSPYEQYF	TGTGCCAGCAGGAGGGACAGCCCCTACGAGCAGTACTTC	TRBV2	TRBJ2-7	TRBD1
CAGSDRGSNTEAFF	TGTGCCGGCTCGGACAGGGGGAGTAACACTGAAGCTTTCTTT	TRBV30	TRBJ1-1	TRBD1
CASRTGGREAFF	TGTGCCAGCAGGACAGGGGGGAGGGAAGCTTTCTTT	TRBV28	TRBJ1-1	TRBD1
CASSDDPSGADTQYF	TGTGCCAGCAGTGACGACCCTAGCGGGGCAGATACGCAGTATTTT	TRBV6-4	TRBJ2-3	TRBD2
CASTEQVNQPQHF	TGTGCCAGCACGGAACAGGTGAATCAGCCCCAGCATTTT	TRBV6-1	TRBJ1-5	NA